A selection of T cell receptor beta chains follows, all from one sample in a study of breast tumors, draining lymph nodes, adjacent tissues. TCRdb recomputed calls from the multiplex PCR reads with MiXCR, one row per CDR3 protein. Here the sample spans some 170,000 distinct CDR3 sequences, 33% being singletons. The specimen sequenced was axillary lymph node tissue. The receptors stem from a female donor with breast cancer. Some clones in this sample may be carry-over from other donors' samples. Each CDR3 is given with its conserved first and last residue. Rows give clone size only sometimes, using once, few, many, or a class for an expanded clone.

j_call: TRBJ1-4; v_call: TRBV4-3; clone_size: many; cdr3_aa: CASSQDVTGGVTNEKLFF
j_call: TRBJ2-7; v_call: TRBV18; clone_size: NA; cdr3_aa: CASSPGPAYEQYF
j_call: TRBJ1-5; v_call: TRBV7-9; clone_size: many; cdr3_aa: CASSLVGLQNQPQHF
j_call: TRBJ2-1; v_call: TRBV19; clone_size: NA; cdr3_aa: CASSTAHDSSYNEQSF
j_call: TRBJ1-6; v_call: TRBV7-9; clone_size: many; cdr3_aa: CASSSNRQGAYGSPLHF
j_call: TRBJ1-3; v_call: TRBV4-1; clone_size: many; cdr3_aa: CASSQGLRGYTIYF
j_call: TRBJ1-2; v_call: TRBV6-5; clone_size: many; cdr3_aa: CASSYSSGATANYGYTF
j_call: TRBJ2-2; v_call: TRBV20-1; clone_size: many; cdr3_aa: CSARDLDRARELFF
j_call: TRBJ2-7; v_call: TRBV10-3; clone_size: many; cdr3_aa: CAISESGAPGGPEQYF
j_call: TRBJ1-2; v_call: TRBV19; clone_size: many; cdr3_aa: CASSDRGRDYGYTF
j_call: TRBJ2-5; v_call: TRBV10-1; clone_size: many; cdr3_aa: CASSQSVAGGETQYF
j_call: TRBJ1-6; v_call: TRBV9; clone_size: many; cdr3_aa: CASSEGQSHSPLHF
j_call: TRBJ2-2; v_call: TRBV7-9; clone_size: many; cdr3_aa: CASSLADSYTGELFF
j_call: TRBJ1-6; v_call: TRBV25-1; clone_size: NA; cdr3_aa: CASSASGNKFPLHF
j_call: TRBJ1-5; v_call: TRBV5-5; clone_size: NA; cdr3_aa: CASSPGGAYNEPQHF
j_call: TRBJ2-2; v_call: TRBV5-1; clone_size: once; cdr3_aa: CASSLMAGESGELFF
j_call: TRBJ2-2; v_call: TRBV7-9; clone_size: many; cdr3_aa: CASVYGQGATGELFF
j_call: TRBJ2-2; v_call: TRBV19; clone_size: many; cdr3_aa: CASISQPNTGELFF
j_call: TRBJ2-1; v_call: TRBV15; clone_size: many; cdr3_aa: CATSRAPGDEQFF
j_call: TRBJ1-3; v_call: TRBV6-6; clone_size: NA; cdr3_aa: CASSQPGDSGNTIYF
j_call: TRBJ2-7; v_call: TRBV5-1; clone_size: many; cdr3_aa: CASRAGIHLPYEQYF
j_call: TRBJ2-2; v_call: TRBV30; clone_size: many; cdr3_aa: CAWKEQPTNTGELFF
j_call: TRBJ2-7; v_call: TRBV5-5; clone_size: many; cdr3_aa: CASSPDGTYEQYF
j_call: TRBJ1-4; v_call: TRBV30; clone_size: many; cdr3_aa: CAWRGGSTEKLFF
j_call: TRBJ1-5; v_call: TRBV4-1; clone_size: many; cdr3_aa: CASSRTVSNQPQHF
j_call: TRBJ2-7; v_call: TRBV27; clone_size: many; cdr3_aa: CASSLGSQGEQYF
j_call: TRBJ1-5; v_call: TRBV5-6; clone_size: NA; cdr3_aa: CASSRRQGQPQHF
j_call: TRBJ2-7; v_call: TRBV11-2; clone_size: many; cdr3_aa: CASSMGPLSYEQYF
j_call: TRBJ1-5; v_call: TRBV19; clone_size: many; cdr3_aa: CASSPQGGGSYSNQPQHF
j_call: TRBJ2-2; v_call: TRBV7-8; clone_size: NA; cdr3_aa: CASSRTGITGELFF
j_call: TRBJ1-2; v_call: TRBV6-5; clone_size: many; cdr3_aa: CASSYSGQGGYTF
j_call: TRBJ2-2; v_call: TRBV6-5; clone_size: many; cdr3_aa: CASRRTGTGGGTGELFF
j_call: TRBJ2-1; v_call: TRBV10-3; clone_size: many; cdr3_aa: CATRPGQGGGRASNEQFF